One and the same sample provided the 25 T cell receptor beta chains below, sequenced in a study of blood T cell repertoires in COVID-19. Data came from immunoSEQ multiplex PCR; TCRdb stores just in-frame clones and leaves some out. The sample gives roughly 230,000 clones, around 83% of which show up once; 6% to 9.5% is in the top ten. The sequenced sample was peripheral blood. These receptors came from a woman between 45 and 60 years old with acute or convalescent COVID-19.

The CDR3 DNA reads TGTGCCAGCAGCTTAGGCAGGGTGGAAGGCTACACCTTC. It translates to CASSLGRVEGYTF. The V call is TRBV7-2, the J call TRBJ1-2, with D tentatively TRBD1 (5 bases). The CDR3 totals 13 residues. CDR1 SGHTA and CDR2 FQGNSA come from the germline V gene. The V and J ends lost 1 base and 8 bases respectively, with 11 bases between them.

This chain links TRBV5-5 with TRBJ1-4; 9 bases map to TRBD1. Trimming took 2 bases from V and 8 from J; bases not matched to a gene: 4. The CDR3 extends over 14 amino acids. Per the germline V gene, CDR1 is SGHKS and CDR2 is YYEKEE (reference sequence). CDR3 nucleotides: TGTGCCAGCAGCTTACAGGGGGCGTGGGAAAAACTGTTTTTT. Translated: CASSLQGAWEKLFF.

The chain carries TRBV28 and TRBJ2-3, with D perhaps TRBD1 (5 bases). The CDR3 has 13 amino acids. V was cut by 6 bases and J by 0 bases, with 7 bases left in between. Per germline, CDR1 MDHEN and CDR2 SYDVKM. The CDR3 region is CASRTASTDTQYF. The DNA for the CDR3 is TGTGCCAGCAGGACAGCTAGCACAGATACGCAGTATTTT.

J is TRBJ2-7 and V is TRBV9; 7 nucleotides align to TRBD1. The CDR3 loop spans 15 amino acids. Germline V CDR1 and CDR2: SGDLS, YYNGEE. Trimming took 0 bases from V and 1 from J; bases not matched to a gene: 4. The CDR3 region is CASSVATGLSYEQYF. In DNA, the CDR3 is TGTGCCAGCAGCGTAGCGACAGGGTTATCCTACGAGCAGTACTTC.

The chain uses TRBV9 and TRBJ2-2; TRBD2 agrees at 11 bases. Germline trimming cut 7 bases from V and 4 bases from J; bases unmatched to any gene: 6. The CDR3 runs to 15 residues. The germline gives CDR1 SGDLS, CDR2 YYNGEE. The CDR3 here is CASRSGGASTGELFF. In DNA form, the CDR3 reads TGTGCCAGCCGTAGCGGGGGGGCCAGCACCGGGGAGCTGTTTTTT.

The CDR3 coding sequence is TGTGCCAGCAGTTTGGCGGGCACGGGAAATAATTCACCCCTCCACTTT. It translates to CASSLAGTGNNSPLHF. V is TRBV28 and J is TRBJ1-6; D is undetermined. V was trimmed by 3 bases and J by 5 bases, leaving 14 bases between them. Germline values: CDR1 MDHEN, CDR2 SYDVKM. The CDR3 loop spans 16 amino acids.

V usage is TRBV15 and J usage is TRBJ2-3; 12 bases are a match to TRBD2. Germline V gene lookup returns CDR1 LNHNV and CDR2 YYDKDF (reference sequence). The CDR3 covers 18 residues. V lost 1 base, J lost 0 bases, and 5 bases stayed unmatched. The CDR3 DNA is TGTGCCACCAGCAGAGTCAGGGGGACTAGCGGGAGCACAGATACGCAGTATTTT. This gives the protein CATSRVRGTSGSTDTQYF.

The chain recombines TRBV6-5 with TRBJ1-5; 7 bases match TRBD1. V dropped 9 bases and J dropped 5; count of bases not matched to a gene: 10. The CDR3 runs to 14 residues. Germline CDR1 MNHEY, CDR2 SVGAGI. DNA of the CDR3: TGTGCCAGTAGGGACAGTTTTTATTATCAGCCCCAGCATTTT. Translated: CASRDSFYYQPQHF.

J is TRBJ1-3 and V is TRBV5-1, with 8 positions matching TRBD1. The trim removed 4 bases at V and 4 bases at J, leaving 7 bases unmatched. This CDR3 is 15 amino acids long. Germline loops: CDR1 SGHRS, CDR2 YFSETQ. The DNA of the CDR3 is TGCGCCAGCAGCCCGAGGACAGGGATCGGAAACACCATATATTTT. Translating gives CASSPRTGIGNTIYF. Based on the CDR3 plus reference TRBV5-1 and TRBJ1-3, the full variable domain is KAGVTQTPRYLIKTRGQQVTLSCSPISGHRSVSWYQQTPGQGLQFLFEYFSETQRNKGNFPGRFSGRQFSNSRSEMNVSTLELGDSALYLCASSPRTGIGNTIYFGEGSWLTVV.

The gene calls are TRBV9 and TRBJ2-7; D not resolved. The germline gives CDR1 SGDLS, CDR2 YYNGEE. The CDR3 loop spans 14 amino acids. The germline V and J ends were trimmed by 0 bases and 3 bases, with 10 bases remaining between them. The CDR3 sequence: CASSVDTKYYEQYF. DNA of the CDR3: TGTGCCAGCAGCGTAGACACAAAATACTACGAGCAGTACTTC.

The rearrangement uses TRBV6-5 and TRBJ1-4; 10 nucleotides line up with TRBD1. The CDR3 runs to 15 residues. Unmatched junction bases numbered 3, after V lost 4 bases and J lost 4 bases. Germline CDR1 reads MNHEY; CDR2 reads SVGAGI. CDR3 sequence: CASSFGQGGNEKLFF. CDR3 DNA: TGTGCCAGCAGTTTCGGACAGGGGGGTAATGAAAAACTGTTTTTT.

The rearrangement uses TRBV11-2 and TRBJ2-3; D is ambiguous. This CDR3 has 14 amino acids. V was shortened by 5 bases and J by 0 bases, with 9 bases between the two germline ends. The germline V gene has CDR1 SGHAT and CDR2 FQNNGV. DNA of the CDR3: TGTGCCAGCAGCCCCTTAACTAGCACAGATACGCAGTATTTT. Translating gives CASSPLTSTDTQYF.

This chain links TRBV28 with TRBJ1-1, with no clear D. This CDR3 is 12 amino acids long. Between the trimmed V and J ends, which lost 3 bases and 1 base, there was a span of 3 bases. The germline gives CDR1 MDHEN, CDR2 SYDVKM. In nucleotides, the CDR3 is TGTGCCAGCAGTTTGAGGAACACTGAAGCTTTCTTT. This codes for CASSLRNTEAFF.

CDR3 sequence: CASSEFGTGAKNIQYF. The CDR3 nucleotides read TGTGCCAGCAGTGAATTCGGGACAGGGGCCAAAAACATTCAGTACTTC. V and J are TRBV25-1 and TRBJ2-4; 9 nucleotides agree with TRBD1. Germline V CDR1 and CDR2: MGHDK, SYGVNS. This CDR3 has 16 residues. V gave up 1 base and J gave up 1 base; unmatched junction bases: 2.

The chain recombines TRBV6-6 with TRBJ1-6; 9 bases match TRBD1. The ends lost 5 bases at V and 7 bases at J; junction bases unmatched: 6. The CDR3 extends over 15 amino acids. Germline V gene lookup returns CDR1 MNHNY and CDR2 SVGAGI (reference sequence). CDR3 bases: TGTGCCAGCAGTGACTACAGGGGGCGAAATTCACCCCTCCACTTT. This codes for CASSDYRGRNSPLHF.

This chain joins TRBV27 and TRBJ2-1; TRBD2 matches at 7 bases. Germline V gives CDR1 MNHEY, CDR2 SMNVEV (reference sequence). This CDR3 comprises 14 residues. The V segment lost 7 bases and the J segment 1 base; nucleotides outside the gene matches: 4. CDR3 in amino acids: CASIGGGSYNEQFF. The CDR3 nucleotides read TGTGCCAGCATCGGCGGGGGTTCCTACAATGAGCAGTTCTTC.

The chain couples TRBV19 to TRBJ1-1, with D hard to call. V lost 5 bases to trimming and J lost 1 base, with 5 bases between them. The CDR3 length is 12 residues. Germline V gene lookup returns CDR1 LNHDA and CDR2 SQIVND (reference sequence). Here the CDR3 DNA reads TGTGCCAGTAGTCCAGAGAACACTGAAGCTTTCTTT. It translates to CASSPENTEAFF.

This sequence joins TRBV5-6 and TRBJ2-2, with 7 bases identical to TRBD1. With 3 bases clipped from V and 3 bases from J, the junction kept 8 bases outside the gene matches. Germline V lookup: CDR1 SGHDT, CDR2 YYEEEE. The CDR3 consists of 16 residues. The CDR3 DNA sequence: TGTGCCAGCAGCTCGTATCGACAGGGCGACACCGGGGAGCTGTTTTTT. Amino acids: CASSSYRQGDTGELFF.

The rearrangement links TRBV6-5 to TRBJ2-3; maybe TRBD1 (5 bases). The CDR3 extends over 14 amino acids. V lost 0 bases and J lost 4, with 8 bases in between. CDR1 and CDR2 from the germline V gene are MNHEY and SVGAGI. The CDR3 DNA reads as TGTGCCAGCAGTTACTCCCAGGGTCCAGATACGCAGTATTTT. Translating gives CASSYSQGPDTQYF.

This CDR3 is CATSRLKDSPEAFF. DNA of the CDR3: TGTGCCACCAGCAGACTTAAGGACTCCCCTGAAGCTTTCTTT. The chain couples TRBV15 to TRBJ1-1; no definite D call. CDR1 is LNHNV, CDR2 YYDKDF, per germline (reference sequence). This CDR3 contains 14 residues. V lost 2 bases to trimming and J lost 6 bases, with 13 bases between them.

The J gene is TRBJ2-3, the V gene TRBV19; 7 nucleotides match TRBD1. V lost 6 bases and J lost 0; bases outside the gene matches: 6. Germline V lookup: CDR1 LNHDA, CDR2 SQIVND (reference sequence). This CDR3 region has 15 residues. This CDR3 is CASRQPGQSTDTQYF. The CDR3, as DNA: TGTGCCAGTAGACAACCGGGACAGAGCACAGATACGCAGTATTTT.

The rearrangement uses TRBV4-3 and TRBJ1-6; D is unclear. The germline V and J ends were trimmed by 0 bases and 7 bases, with 10 bases remaining between them. The germline gives CDR1 LGHNA, CDR2 YSLEER. The CDR3 is made up of 15 amino acids. CDR3 in DNA: TGCGCCAGCAGCCAAGAAACAGCTGGGAATTCACCCCTCCACTTT. Protein: CASSQETAGNSPLHF.

This clone came up a few times. The chain carries TRBV7-2 and TRBJ2-5; 7 bases map to TRBD1. V shed 5 bases, J shed 2 bases, and the junction held 5 bases outside the gene matches. The CDR3 is made up of 14 amino acids. Germline V gene data show CDR1 as SGHTA and CDR2 as FQGNSA. CDR3 sequence: CASSTRQGQETQYF. The CDR3 nucleotides read TGTGCCAGCAGCACCCGACAGGGACAAGAGACCCAGTACTTC.

The CDR3, as DNA: TGTGCCAGCAGCTTCCCAGGGAGGCCTGGAAACACCATATATTTT. It yields the protein CASSFPGRPGNTIYF. The chain carries TRBV7-2 and TRBJ1-3, with D tentatively TRBD1 (5 bases). The germline gives CDR1 SGHTA, CDR2 FQGNSA. Deletions cut 3 bases from V and 2 bases from J, with 11 bases between. The CDR3 totals 15 residues. The variable domain in full, completed from reference TRBV7-2 and TRBJ1-3, reads GAGVSQSPSNKVTEKGKDVELRCDPISGHTALYWYRQSLGQGLEFLIYFQGNSAPDKSGLPSDRFSAERTGGSVSTLTIQRTQQEDSAVYLCASSFPGRPGNTIYFGEGSWLTVV.

The genes are TRBV6-1 and TRBJ2-3; TRBD2 matches at 8 bases. Germline trimming cut 2 bases from V and 3 bases from J; bases unmatched to any gene: 7. Per the germline V gene, CDR1 is MNHNS and CDR2 is SASEGT. The CDR3 has 16 amino acids. CDR3 protein: CASSEWAAGGTDTQYF. CDR3 nucleotides: TGTGCCAGCAGTGAATGGGCGGCGGGGGGTACAGATACGCAGTATTTT.